The sample holds a few counts of the clone carrying this TCR beta chain. Its antigen remains unknown. Trimming left V 6 bases short and J 0 bases short, with 14 bases between. Per the germline V gene, CDR1 is SQVTM and CDR2 is ANQGSEA. This CDR3 is built from 14 residues. This specimen belongs to a study of T cell repertoires in cytomegalovirus infection. TCRdb re-called the reads with MiXCR, one entry per CDR3 protein. The sample holds 200,000 to 250,000 distinct CDR3 sequences, around 12% seen once. Study outcomes and limitations: Cumulated frequencies of public TCR beta families served to identify carriers of CMV plus the relevant HLA. HLA-C-restricted CMV clonotypes gave the most frequent clonotype in two of eight donors.

This receptor was obtained from a human donor in good health (CMV status not recorded). Some clones in this sample may be carry-over from other donors' samples. The chain uses TRBV29-1 and TRBJ1-1, with a tentative D call TRBD1 (6 bases). Material for sequencing was PBMCs. The CDR3 region is CSVHQGLVNTEAFF. CDR3 in DNA: TGCAGCGTGCACCAGGGGTTAGTGAACACTGAAGCTTTCTTT.